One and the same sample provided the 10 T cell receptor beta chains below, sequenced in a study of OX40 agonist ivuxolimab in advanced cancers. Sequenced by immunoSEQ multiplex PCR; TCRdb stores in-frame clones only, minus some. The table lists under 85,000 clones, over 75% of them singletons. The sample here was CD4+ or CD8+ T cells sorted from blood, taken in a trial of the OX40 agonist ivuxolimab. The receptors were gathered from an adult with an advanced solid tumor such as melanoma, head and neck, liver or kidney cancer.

The DNA for the CDR3 is TGTGCCAGCAGCCCCTTGGGACAATCCACTGAAGCTTTCTTT. Protein sequence: CASSPLGQSTEAFF. The V call is TRBV7-2, the J call TRBJ1-1, with D perhaps matching TRBD1 (6 bases). This CDR3 comprises 14 residues. Trimming removed 5 bases at V and 4 bases at J, with 14 bases between. CDR1 SGHTA and CDR2 FQGNSA come from the germline V gene.

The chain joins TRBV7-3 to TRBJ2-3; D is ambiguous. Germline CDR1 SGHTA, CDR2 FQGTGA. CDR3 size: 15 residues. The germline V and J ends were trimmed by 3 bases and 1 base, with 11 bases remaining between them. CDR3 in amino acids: CASSFTMYGTDTQYF. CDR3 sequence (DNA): TGTGCCAGCAGCTTCACCATGTACGGCACAGATACGCAGTATTTT. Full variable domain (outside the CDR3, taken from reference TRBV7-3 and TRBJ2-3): GAGVSQTPSNKVTEKGKYVELRCDPISGHTALYWYRQSLGQGPEFLIYFQGTGAADDSGLPNDRFFAVRPEGSVSTLKIQRTERGDSAVYLCASSFTMYGTDTQYFGPGTRLTVL.

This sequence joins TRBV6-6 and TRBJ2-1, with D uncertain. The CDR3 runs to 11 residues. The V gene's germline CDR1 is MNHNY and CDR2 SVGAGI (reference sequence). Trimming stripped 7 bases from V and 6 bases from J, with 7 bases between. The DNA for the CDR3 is TGTGCCAGCATAGGGCGCAATGAGCAGTTCTTC. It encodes CASIGRNEQFF.

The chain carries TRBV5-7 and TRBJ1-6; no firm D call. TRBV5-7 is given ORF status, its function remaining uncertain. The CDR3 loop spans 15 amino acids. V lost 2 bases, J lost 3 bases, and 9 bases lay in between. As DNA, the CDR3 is TGTGCCAGCAGCTTTAGTACCCTCTATAATTCACCCCTCCACTTT. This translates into CASSFSTLYNSPLHF.

The CDR3 DNA reads as TGTGCCAGCAGCAAAGGGCGGGCTTACACAGATACGCAGTATTTT. The encoded protein is CASSKGRAYTDTQYF. The chain is built from TRBV21-1 and TRBJ2-3; TRBD2 reflects the table's D call only, with no check against the DNA. TRBV21-1 represents a pseudogene. This CDR3 region has 15 residues.

CDR3 nucleotide sequence: TGTGCCAGCAGCCAAGATGGGGCGGCGGGCTCCTACGAGCAGTACTTC. It encodes CASSQDGAAGSYEQYF. This chain links TRBV14 with TRBJ2-7, with D perhaps being TRBD1 or TRBD2 (5 bases each). Trimming removed 0 bases from V and 0 bases from J, with 12 bases in between. Germline V gene lookup returns CDR1 SGHDN and CDR2 FVKESK. The CDR3 is 16 residues long. Based on the CDR3 plus reference TRBV14 and TRBJ2-7, the full variable domain is EAGVTQFPSHSVIEKGQTVTLRCDPISGHDNLYWYRRVMGKEIKFLLHFVKESKQDESGMPNNRFLAERTGGTYSTLKVQPAELEDSGVYFCASSQDGAAGSYEQYFGPGTRLTVT.

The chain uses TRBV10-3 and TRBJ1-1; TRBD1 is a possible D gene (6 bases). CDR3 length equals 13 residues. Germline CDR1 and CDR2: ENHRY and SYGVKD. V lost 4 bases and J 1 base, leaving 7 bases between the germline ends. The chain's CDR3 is CAISADRNTEAFF. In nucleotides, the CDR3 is TGTGCCATCAGTGCGGACAGGAACACTGAAGCTTTCTTT.

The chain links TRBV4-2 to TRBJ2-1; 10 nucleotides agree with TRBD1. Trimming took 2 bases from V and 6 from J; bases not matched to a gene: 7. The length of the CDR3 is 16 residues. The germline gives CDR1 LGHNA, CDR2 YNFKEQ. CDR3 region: CASSQLGQGIGNEQFF. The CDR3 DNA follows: TGTGCCAGCAGCCAATTGGGACAGGGGATAGGCAATGAGCAGTTCTTC.

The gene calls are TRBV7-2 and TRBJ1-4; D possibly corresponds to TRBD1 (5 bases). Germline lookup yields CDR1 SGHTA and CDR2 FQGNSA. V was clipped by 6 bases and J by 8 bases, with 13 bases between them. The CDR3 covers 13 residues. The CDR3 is CASRTVLGEKLFF. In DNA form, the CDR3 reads TGTGCCAGCAGGACAGTACTAGGGGAAAAACTGTTTTTT.

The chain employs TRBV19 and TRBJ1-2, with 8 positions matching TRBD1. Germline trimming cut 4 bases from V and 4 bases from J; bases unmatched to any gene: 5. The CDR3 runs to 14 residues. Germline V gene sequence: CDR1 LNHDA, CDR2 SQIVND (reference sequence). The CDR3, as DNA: TGTGCCAGTAGTACCCCGGACAGGGTCTATGGCTACACCTTC. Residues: CASSTPDRVYGYTF.